This TCR beta chain was retrieved from a study of blood T cell repertoires in COVID-19. The CDR3 is made up of 14 amino acids. CDR1 is SGHAT and CDR2 is FQDESV in the germline V gene (reference sequence). The ends were cut back, 1 base at V and 3 bases at J, with 10 bases in the middle. Clones were read by immunoSEQ multiplex PCR, and TCRdb kept only the in-frame ones, dropping some. This table holds about 99,000 clones, approximately 84% found once. This clonotype was obtained from a human donor in a cohort sampled during active COVID-19. The sample was peripheral blood. This sequence joins TRBV11-1 and TRBJ2-7, with D possibly being TRBD1 (5 bases). The CDR3 coding sequence is TGTGCCAGCAGCTTAGGTGCAGGGCTCTACGAGCAGTACTTC. As protein: CASSLGAGLYEQYF.